This T cell receptor (beta chain) appears in the sequencing data of a study of blood T cell repertoires in COVID-19 (dated by TCRdb to between 2020 and 2021). Background for the entire study: Collaborator samples came from the United States, Italy and Spain and covered acute and convalescent phases of COVID-19. The material from the prospective study consisted of cDNA or gDNA derived from T cells, B-cell-depleted T cells, or PBMCs. Deeply sampled blood TCRbeta repertoires from subjects exposed to, actively infected with, or recovered from COVID-19 were included in the dataset. A freely available public database, intended as a resource for researchers studying the immune response to SARS-CoV-2, is where the repertoires were released. Samples came from the ongoing ImmuneRACE study (first 160 participants) plus 1,254 subjects from 6 global collaborators. Sample metadata almost always included a de-identified subject ID, COVID-19 status, age in years and sex. HLA class I and class II types, where available, came from metadata supplied by the sample provider rather than from assay-based typing.

As regards this clone: Its antigen is not yet known. The sample holds no much larger clone one base away, and base qualities are not on file.

TCRbeta CDR3 regions were amplified from genomic DNA using the immunoSEQ Assay, a bias-controlled multiplex PCR. The original methods were these. The number of nucleated cells in each sample was estimated from the amplification of reference gene primers within the assay. To quantify the absolute abundance of each unique TCRbeta CDR3 rearrangement, sequence reads were collapsed and filtered. Productive Simpson clonality was computed per sample as the square root of Simpson's diversity index over productive rearrangements. TCRdb re-hosts the immuneACCESS table, in-frame sequences only. Its copies lack some clones; in the studies checked, an unresolved V gene accounts for under half of them, and the cause for the rest is not known. The V and J calls and clone size are taken from that table; D and trimming were inferred from the DNA. A total of fewer than 75,000 clones appear in this sample, around 87% of them only once. About 7.2% of the sample belongs to the ten largest clones.

From the cysteine through the phenylalanine, the CDR3 covers 16 amino acids. Just CDR3 DNA is preserved here, 48 bases in frame from base 1. The germline V gene (reference sequence) supplies CDR1 LNHDA and CDR2 SQIVND. The V and J ends are trimmed by 0 bases and 0 bases, leaving 11 bases between them. Broader findings and caveats from the paper: Clinical and demographic metadata were provided uncurated, with the amount varying by source and participant.

The collaborating institutions used their own protocols to collect whole blood in K2EDTA tubes. For TCRbeta analysis, collaborators shipped samples in one of three forms: frozen whole blood, isolated PBMCs, or DNA extracted from either of those sample types. The sequence joins TRBV19 to TRBJ1-1; the D segment could be TRBD1, given 6 matching bases. The receptor was isolated from a man aged 60-69 years with active or convalescent COVID-19. Sequenced sample: peripheral blood. This receptor carries the CDR3 CASSIDGGRMNTEAFF. The DNA is TGTGCCAGTAGTATAGACGGGGGGCGGATGAACACTGAAGCTTTCTTT. Outside the CDR3, residues come from the reference TRBV19 and TRBJ1-1 proteins, so the full variable domain is: DGGITQSPKYLFRKEGQNVTLSCEQNLNHDAMYWYRQDPGQGLRLIYYSQIVNDFQKGDIAEGYSVSREKKESFPLTVTSAQKNPTAFYLCASSIDGGRMNTEAFFGQGTRLTVV.